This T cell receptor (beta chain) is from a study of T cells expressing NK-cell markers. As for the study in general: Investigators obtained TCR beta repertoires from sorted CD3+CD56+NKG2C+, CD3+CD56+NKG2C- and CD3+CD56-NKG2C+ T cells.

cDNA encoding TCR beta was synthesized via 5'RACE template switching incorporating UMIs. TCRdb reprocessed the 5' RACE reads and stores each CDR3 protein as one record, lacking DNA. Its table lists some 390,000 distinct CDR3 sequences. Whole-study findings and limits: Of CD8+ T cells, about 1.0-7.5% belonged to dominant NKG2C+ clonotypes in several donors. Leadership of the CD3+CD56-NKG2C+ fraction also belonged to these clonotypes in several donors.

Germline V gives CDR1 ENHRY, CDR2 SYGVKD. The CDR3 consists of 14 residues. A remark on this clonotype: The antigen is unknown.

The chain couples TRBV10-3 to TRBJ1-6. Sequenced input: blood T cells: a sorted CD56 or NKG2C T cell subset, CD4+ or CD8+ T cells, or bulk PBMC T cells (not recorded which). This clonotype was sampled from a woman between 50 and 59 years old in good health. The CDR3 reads CAISAGVSNSPLHF.